The next 14 T cell receptor beta chains were all read from a single sample in a study of cytomegalovirus exposure and HLA in healthy donors. A multiplex PCR was run with 60 Vbeta primers and 13 Jbeta primers. Method: immunoSEQ multiplex PCR; TCRdb's copy keeps in-frame clones and lacks some. The table lists around 80,000 clones, over 70% of them singletons. The sample taken for sequencing was PBMCs. The receptors shown here come from a man in his forties in good health and CMV-seropositive.

Turning to this clone: One end of the junction does not line up with germline, which may come from a read error. This chain links TRBV7-9 with TRBJ1-2, with D hard to call. The CDR3 is 15 residues long. In germline, CDR1 is SEHNR, CDR2 FQNEAQ (reference sequence). The CDR3 DNA is TGTTCCAGCAGCTTCGACGGGAATAGAAACTATGGCTACACCTTC. This translates into CSSSFDGNRNYGYTF. The complete variable domain, with remaining parts taken from reference TRBV7-9 and TRBJ1-2, reads DTGVSQNPRHKITKRGQNVTFRCDPISEHNRLYWYRQTLGQGPEFLTYFQNEAQLEKSRLLSDRFSAERPKGSFSTLEIQRTEQGDSAMYLCSSSFDGNRNYGYTFGSGTRLTVV.

V gene TRBV11-2 combines with J gene TRBJ1-1, with 8 bases aligning to TRBD1. Germline V gene data show CDR1 as SGHAT and CDR2 as FQNNGV. The ends lost 5 bases at V and 7 bases at J; junction bases unmatched: 9. There are 14 residues in the CDR3. CDR3 region: CASSPHGQGGEAFF. DNA for the CDR3: TGTGCCAGCAGCCCTCACGGACAGGGTGGTGAAGCTTTCTTT.

The chain links TRBV6-1 to TRBJ2-5; D is perhaps TRBD1 (6 bases). Trimming stripped 5 bases from V and 5 bases from J, with 12 bases between. This CDR3 has 13 residues. Germline V CDR1 and CDR2: MNHNS, SASEGT. In DNA form, the CDR3 reads TGTGCCAGCAGTCGGATACAGGGTGAGACCCAGTACTTC. The encoded protein is CASSRIQGETQYF.

This chain connects TRBV4-3 to TRBJ1-2; 7 bases agree with TRBD1. V dropped 1 base and J dropped 1; count of bases not matched to a gene: 3. The CDR3 is 15 residues long. Germline values: CDR1 LGHNA, CDR2 YSLEER. The CDR3 sequence: CASSQAQGVNYGYTF. CDR3 bases: TGCGCCAGCAGCCAAGCTCAGGGGGTTAACTATGGCTACACCTTC.

This chain uses TRBV7-2 with TRBJ2-5; 7 bases are a match to TRBD2. With 4 bases clipped from V and 4 bases from J, the junction kept 12 bases outside the gene matches. The CDR3 extends over 16 amino acids. The germline V gene has CDR1 SGHTA and CDR2 FQGNSA. CDR3 bases: TGTGCCAGCAGCTCAAGGCGGGCTAGCGGTTCAGAGACCCAGTACTTC. This translates into CASSSRRASGSETQYF.

The chain uses TRBV10-3 and TRBJ2-5; 9 bases are shared with TRBD2. CDR1 and CDR2 from the germline V gene are ENHRY and SYGVKD. V was clipped by 10 bases and J by 1 base; unmatched bases: 10. The CDR3 consists of 15 residues. CDR3 sequence reads: CATRTSDASQETQYF. The CDR3 coding sequence is TGTGCCACGAGGACTAGCGATGCCTCCCAAGAGACCCAGTACTTC.

J is TRBJ2-7 and V is TRBV19, with D tentatively TRBD1 (6 bases). Germline loops: CDR1 LNHDA, CDR2 SQIVND (reference sequence). The germline V and J ends were trimmed by 6 bases and 4 bases, with 13 bases remaining between them. The CDR3 is 13 residues long. The CDR3 nucleotides are TGTGCCAGTAGCTATACAGGGATTTACGAGCAGTACTTC. Translating gives CASSYTGIYEQYF. Together with reference TRBV19 and TRBJ2-7, the CDR3 gives the full variable domain: DGGITQSPKYLFRKEGQNVTLSCEQNLNHDAMYWYRQDPGQGLRLIYYSQIVNDFQKGDIAEGYSVSREKKESFPLTVTSAQKNPTAFYLCASSYTGIYEQYFGPGTRLTVT.

The chain links TRBV9 to TRBJ2-7; D not certain. Trimming shortened V by 0 bases and J by 1 base, and 8 bases separated the two germline ends. This CDR3 comprises 14 residues. Germline loops: CDR1 SGDLS, CDR2 YYNGEE. This chain's CDR3 is CASSVVGGSYEQYF. The CDR3 bases are TGTGCCAGCAGCGTAGTTGGCGGTTCCTACGAGCAGTACTTC.

The gene calls are TRBV28 and TRBJ1-2; D uncertain. CDR1 is MDHEN, CDR2 SYDVKM, per germline. CDR3 length equals 11 residues. V was cut by 5 bases and J by 4 bases, with 5 bases left in between. CDR3 coding DNA: TGTGCCAGCAGTGGAGTCTATGGCTACACCTTC. Translating gives CASSGVYGYTF.

The chain recombines TRBV11-2 with TRBJ2-3, with D possibly matching TRBD2 (5 bases). Germline CDR1 reads SGHAT; CDR2 reads FQNNGV. Between the trimmed V and J ends, which lost 1 base and 4 bases, there was a span of 12 bases. CDR3 size: 15 residues. The CDR3 nucleotides are TGTGCCAGCAGCTTAGTACCGGGAAGGCCAGATACGCAGTATTTT. This gives the protein CASSLVPGRPDTQYF.

The rearrangement links TRBV4-2 to TRBJ1-4; 7 bases match TRBD1. The CDR3 consists of 14 residues. V was clipped by 4 bases and J by 8 bases; unmatched bases: 7. CDR1 is LGHNA, CDR2 YNFKEQ, per germline. The DNA of the CDR3 is TGTGCCAGCAGCCCCCGGGACAGTACCGAAAAACTGTTTTTT. Translation gives CASSPRDSTEKLFF.

This clone was seen a single time. This chain links TRBV11-2 with TRBJ2-1; D gene unclear. CDR3 length equals 14 residues. Germline values: CDR1 SGHAT, CDR2 FQNNGV. V was pared by 7 bases and J by 2 bases, with 12 bases between. The CDR3 spells CASTPDSTYNEQFF. CDR3 in DNA: TGTGCCAGCACCCCCGACTCTACCTACAATGAGCAGTTCTTC.

For the CDR3, the DNA is TGCAGTGCTAGAGGGAGGGGTGAAGCTTTCTTT. It codes for CSARGRGEAFF. This chain connects TRBV20-1 to TRBJ1-1; tentatively, D is TRBD1 (5 bases). Per the germline V gene, CDR1 is DFQATT and CDR2 is SNEGSKA (reference sequence). The CDR3 extends over 11 amino acids. With 1 base removed from V and 7 bases from J, the gap between germline ends came to 7 bases.

The rearrangement uses TRBV6-5 and TRBJ2-1; D ambiguous. The CDR3 spans 15 residues. Per germline, CDR1 MNHEY and CDR2 SVGAGI. V shed 2 bases and J shed 0 bases, with 8 bases lying between them. In DNA form, the CDR3 reads TGTGCCAGCAGTTACCGCGCCCACTCCTACAATGAGCAGTTCTTC. Its protein is CASSYRAHSYNEQFF.